This T cell receptor beta chain is from a study of T cells in Graves' hyperthyroidism and ophthalmopathy. Study-level background: Before any treatment, at initial diagnosis, peripheral blood was collected. Study-wide results and limits: Progression to ophthalmopathy was predicted a median of 6.5 months early. Most clonotypes expanded in thyroid above 0.001 were likewise present in blood.

The junction had 7 bases not matched to a gene; V was cut back by 5 bases and J by 0 bases. The length of the CDR3 is 16 residues. This clonotype was picked up many times. No antigen is known for it. Amplification of TCR beta CDR3 regions used RNA as the template. HTBI primers were the set used in a first-round RT-PCR of the TCR CDR3. TCRdb independently ran MiXCR on the multiplex PCR reads; one entry per CDR3 protein. The table includes about 710,000 distinct CDR3 sequences, about a sixth detected once. The TCR sequence derives from a man younger than 35 with Graves' hyperthyroidism. Source material: blood. The chain uses TRBV12-3 or TRBV12-4 and TRBJ2-4; 7 bases map to TRBD1. CDR3 sequence reads: CASSTIRDRAKNIQYF. The CDR3 DNA reads as TGTGCCAGCAGTACGATCCGGGACAGAGCCAAAAACATTCAGTACTTC.